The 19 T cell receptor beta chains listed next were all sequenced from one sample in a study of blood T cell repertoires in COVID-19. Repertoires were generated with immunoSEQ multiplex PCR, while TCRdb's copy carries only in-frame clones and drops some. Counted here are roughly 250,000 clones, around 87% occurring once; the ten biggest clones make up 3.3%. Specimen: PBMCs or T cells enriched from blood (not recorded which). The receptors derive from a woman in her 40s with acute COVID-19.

CDR3 in amino acids: CASSARGVAGGGNEQFF. The CDR3 DNA is TGTGCCAGCAGCGCGAGGGGGGTAGCGGGAGGCGGCAATGAGCAGTTCTTC. The chain recombines TRBV9 with TRBJ2-1, with TRBD2 identical over 10 bases. The germline V gene encodes CDR1 SGDLS and CDR2 YYNGEE. This CDR3 spans 17 amino acids. Trimming removed 3 bases from V and 6 bases from J; junction bases left unmatched: 12.

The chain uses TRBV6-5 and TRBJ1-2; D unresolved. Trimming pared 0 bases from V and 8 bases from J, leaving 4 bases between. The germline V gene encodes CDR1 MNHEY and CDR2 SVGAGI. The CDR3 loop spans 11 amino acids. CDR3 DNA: TGTGCCAGCAGTTACTCGACAGGCTACACCTTC. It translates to CASSYSTGYTF.

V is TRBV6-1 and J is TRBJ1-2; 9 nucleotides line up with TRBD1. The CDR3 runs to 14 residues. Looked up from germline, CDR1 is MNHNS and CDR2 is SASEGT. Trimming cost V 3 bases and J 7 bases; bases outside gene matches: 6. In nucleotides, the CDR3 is TGTGCCAGCAGTGACCCGGACAGGGGTCGTGGCTACACCTTC. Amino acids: CASSDPDRGRGYTF.

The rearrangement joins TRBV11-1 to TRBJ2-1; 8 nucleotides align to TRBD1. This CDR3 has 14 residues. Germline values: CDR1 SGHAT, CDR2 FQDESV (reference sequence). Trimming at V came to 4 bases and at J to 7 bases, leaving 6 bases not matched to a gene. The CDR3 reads CASSSGTGANEQFF. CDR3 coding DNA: TGTGCCAGCAGCTCCGGGACAGGAGCGAATGAGCAGTTCTTC.

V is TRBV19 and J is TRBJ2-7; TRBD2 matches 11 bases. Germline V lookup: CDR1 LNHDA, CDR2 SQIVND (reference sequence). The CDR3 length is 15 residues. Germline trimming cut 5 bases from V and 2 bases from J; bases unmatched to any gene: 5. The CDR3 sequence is CASSSSSGRTYEQYF. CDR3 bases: TGTGCCAGTAGTTCCTCTAGCGGGAGGACCTACGAGCAGTACTTC.

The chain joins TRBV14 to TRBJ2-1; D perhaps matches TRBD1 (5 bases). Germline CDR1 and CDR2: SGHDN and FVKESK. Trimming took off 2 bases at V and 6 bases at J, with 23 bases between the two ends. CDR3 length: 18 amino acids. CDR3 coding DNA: TGTGCCAGCAGCCAACTACAGGTTTCAAGTTCGTGGCCCAATGAGCAGTTCTTC. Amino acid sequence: CASSQLQVSSSWPNEQFF.

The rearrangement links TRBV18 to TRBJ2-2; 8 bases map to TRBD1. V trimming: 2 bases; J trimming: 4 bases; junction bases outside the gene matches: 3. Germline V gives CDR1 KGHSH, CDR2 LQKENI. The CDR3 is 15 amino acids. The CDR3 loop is CASSPTGTGTGELFF. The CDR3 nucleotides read TGTGCCAGCTCACCAACCGGGACAGGCACCGGGGAGCTGTTTTTT. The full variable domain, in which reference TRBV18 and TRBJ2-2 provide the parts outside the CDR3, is NAGVMQNPRHLVRRRGQEARLRCSPMKGHSHVYWYRQLPEEGLKFMVYLQKENIIDESGMPKERFSAEFPKEGPSILRIQQVVRGDSAAYFCASSPTGTGTGELFFGEGSRLTVL.

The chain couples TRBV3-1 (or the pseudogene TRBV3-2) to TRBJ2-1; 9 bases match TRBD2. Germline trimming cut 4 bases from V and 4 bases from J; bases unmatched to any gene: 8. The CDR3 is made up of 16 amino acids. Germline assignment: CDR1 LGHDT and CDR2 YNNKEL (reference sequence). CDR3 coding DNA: TGTGCCAGCAGCCGCACCTATAGCGGGAGTTACAATGAGCAGTTCTTC. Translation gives CASSRTYSGSYNEQFF.

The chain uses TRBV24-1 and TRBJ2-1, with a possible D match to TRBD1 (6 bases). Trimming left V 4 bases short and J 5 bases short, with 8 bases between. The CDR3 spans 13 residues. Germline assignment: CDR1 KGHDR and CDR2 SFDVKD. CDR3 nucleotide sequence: TGTGCCACCAGTGAGTGGACAGACAATGAGCAGTTCTTC. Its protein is CATSEWTDNEQFF.

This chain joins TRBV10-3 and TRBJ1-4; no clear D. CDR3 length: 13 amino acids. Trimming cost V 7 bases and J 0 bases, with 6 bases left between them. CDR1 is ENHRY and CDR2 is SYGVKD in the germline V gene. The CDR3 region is CAIKSATNEKLFF. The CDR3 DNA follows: TGTGCCATCAAGAGTGCAACTAATGAAAAACTGTTTTTT.

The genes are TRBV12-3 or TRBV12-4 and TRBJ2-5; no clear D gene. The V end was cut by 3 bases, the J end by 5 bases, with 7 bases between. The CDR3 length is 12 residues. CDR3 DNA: TGTGCCAGCAGTTTTAGCAAGGAGACCCAGTACTTC. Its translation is CASSFSKETQYF.

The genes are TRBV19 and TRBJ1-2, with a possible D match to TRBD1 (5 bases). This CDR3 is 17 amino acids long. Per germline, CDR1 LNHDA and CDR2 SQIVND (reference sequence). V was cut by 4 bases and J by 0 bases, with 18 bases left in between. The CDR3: CASSKGVLRATNYGYTF. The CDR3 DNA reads TGTGCCAGTAGTAAAGGAGTTCTCAGGGCAACTAACTATGGCTACACCTTC.

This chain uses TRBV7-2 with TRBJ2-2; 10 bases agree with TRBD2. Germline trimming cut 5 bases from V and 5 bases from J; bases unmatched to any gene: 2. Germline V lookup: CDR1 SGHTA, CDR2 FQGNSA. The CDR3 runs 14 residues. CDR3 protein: CASSRTSGTGELFF. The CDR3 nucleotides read TGTGCCAGCAGCCGGACTAGCGGTACCGGGGAGCTGTTTTTT.

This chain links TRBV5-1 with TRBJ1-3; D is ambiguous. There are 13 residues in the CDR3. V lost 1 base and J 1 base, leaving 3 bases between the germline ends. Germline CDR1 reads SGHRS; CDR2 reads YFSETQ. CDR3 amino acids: CASSLPSGNTIYF. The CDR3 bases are TGCGCCAGCAGCTTGCCATCTGGAAACACCATATATTTT. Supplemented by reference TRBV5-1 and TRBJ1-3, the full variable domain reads KAGVTQTPRYLIKTRGQQVTLSCSPISGHRSVSWYQQTPGQGLQFLFEYFSETQRNKGNFPGRFSGRQFSNSRSEMNVSTLELGDSALYLCASSLPSGNTIYFGEGSWLTVV.

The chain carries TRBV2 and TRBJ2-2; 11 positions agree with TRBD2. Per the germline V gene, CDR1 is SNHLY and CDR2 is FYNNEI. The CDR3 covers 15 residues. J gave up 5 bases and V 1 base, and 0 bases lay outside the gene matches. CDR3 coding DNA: TGTGCCAGCAGTGAAGGGACTAGCGGGACCGGGGAGCTGTTTTTT. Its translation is CASSEGTSGTGELFF.

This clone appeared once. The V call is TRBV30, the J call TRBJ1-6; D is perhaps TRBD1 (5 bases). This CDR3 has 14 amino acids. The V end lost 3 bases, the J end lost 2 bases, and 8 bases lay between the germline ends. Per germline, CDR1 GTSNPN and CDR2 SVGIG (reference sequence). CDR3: CAWSRETYNSPLHF. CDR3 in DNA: TGTGCCTGGAGCAGGGAAACCTATAATTCACCCCTCCACTTT. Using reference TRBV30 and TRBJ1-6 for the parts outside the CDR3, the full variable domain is SQTIHQWPATLVQPVGSPLSLECTVEGTSNPNLYWYRQAAGRGLQLLFYSVGIGQISSEVPQNLSASRPQDRQFILSSKKLLLSDSGFYLCAWSRETYNSPLHFGNGTRLTVT.

The CDR3 here is CASNKKGTRVAGVDTGELFF. CDR3 nucleotides: TGTGCCAGCAACAAAAAAGGGACAAGAGTTGCGGGAGTTGACACCGGGGAGCTGTTTTTT. J is TRBJ2-2 and V is TRBV21-1; the table assigns TRBD2, which was not confirmed against the DNA. TRBV21-1 constitutes a pseudogene. The CDR3 loop spans 20 amino acids.

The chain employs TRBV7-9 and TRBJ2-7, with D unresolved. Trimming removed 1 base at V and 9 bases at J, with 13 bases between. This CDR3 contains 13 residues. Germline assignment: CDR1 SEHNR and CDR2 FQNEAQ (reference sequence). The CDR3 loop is CASSLVDRGGQYF. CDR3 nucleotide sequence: TGTGCCAGCAGCTTAGTCGACCGAGGCGGGCAGTACTTC.

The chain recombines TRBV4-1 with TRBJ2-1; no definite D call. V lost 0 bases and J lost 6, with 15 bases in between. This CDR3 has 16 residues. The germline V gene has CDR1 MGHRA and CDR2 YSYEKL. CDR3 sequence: CASSQEFQYPGNEQFF. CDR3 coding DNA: TGCGCCAGCAGCCAAGAGTTCCAGTACCCTGGCAATGAGCAGTTCTTC.